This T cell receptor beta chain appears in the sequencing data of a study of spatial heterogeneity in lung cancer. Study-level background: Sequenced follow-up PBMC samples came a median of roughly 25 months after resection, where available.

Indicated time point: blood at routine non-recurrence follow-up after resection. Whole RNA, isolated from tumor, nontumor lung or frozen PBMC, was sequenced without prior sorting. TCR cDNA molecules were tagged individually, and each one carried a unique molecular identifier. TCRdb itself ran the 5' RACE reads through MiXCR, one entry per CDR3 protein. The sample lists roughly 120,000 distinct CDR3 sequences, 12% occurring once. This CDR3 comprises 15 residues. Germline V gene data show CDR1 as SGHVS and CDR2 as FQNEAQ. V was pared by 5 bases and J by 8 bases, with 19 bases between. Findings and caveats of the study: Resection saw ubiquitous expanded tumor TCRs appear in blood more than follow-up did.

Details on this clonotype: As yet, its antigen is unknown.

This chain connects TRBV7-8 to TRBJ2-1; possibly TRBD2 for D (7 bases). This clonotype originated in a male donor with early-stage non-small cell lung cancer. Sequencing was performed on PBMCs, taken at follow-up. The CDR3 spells CASSLRRGPFHEQFF. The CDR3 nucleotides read TGTGCCAGCAGCCTACGGCGGGGGCCCTTCCATGAGCAGTTCTTC.